These 10 T cell receptor beta chains share one sample of origin, sequenced in a study of blood T cell repertoires in COVID-19. TCRdb's copy holds only in-frame clones and misses some; the assay was immunoSEQ multiplex PCR. The sample carries about 250,000 clones, around 84% recorded once. Source material: PBMCs or T cells enriched from blood (not recorded which). All receptors come from a man aged 40-49 years who had recovered from COVID-19.

This chain uses TRBV4-2 with TRBJ1-2, with no clear D. Per germline, CDR1 LGHNA and CDR2 YNFKEQ. V was trimmed by 0 bases and J by 2 bases, leaving 10 bases between them. The CDR3 is 15 residues long. In nucleotides, the CDR3 is TGTGCCAGCAGCCAAGAAGTGAACAGCAACTATGGCTACACCTTC. Translated: CASSQEVNSNYGYTF.

The rearrangement uses TRBV7-8 and TRBJ2-5; 8 bases line up with TRBD1. Germline trimming cut 2 bases from V and 4 bases from J; bases unmatched to any gene: 9. Germline-derived CDR1 and CDR2 are SGHVS and FQNEAQ. This CDR3 region has 16 residues. The CDR3: CASSLRDRRVGETQYF. In DNA form, the CDR3 reads TGTGCCAGCAGCTTACGGGACAGGCGGGTAGGAGAGACCCAGTACTTC.

The CDR3 bases are TGTGCCTGGACCAGCGGGAGGGCCCCAGATACGCAGTATTTT. This translates into CAWTSGRAPDTQYF. The V and J genes are TRBV30 and TRBJ2-3; 10 positions agree with TRBD2. V was clipped by 4 bases and J by 4 bases; unmatched bases: 5. Germline V CDR1 and CDR2: GTSNPN, SVGIG (reference sequence). This CDR3 has 14 amino acids.

V gene TRBV20-1 combines with J gene TRBJ1-1, with TRBD1 identical over 10 bases. Germline CDR1 DFQATT, CDR2 SNEGSKA (reference sequence). This CDR3 region has 11 residues. The junction had 3 bases not matched to a gene; V was cut back by 6 bases and J by 8 bases. CDR3 in DNA: TGCAGTGCAGACAGGGGGCCGGAAGCTTTCTTT. Translation gives CSADRGPEAFF.

The CDR3 region is CASSPGGNTEAFF. CDR3 sequence (DNA): TGTGCCAGCAGCCCCGGGGGGAACACTGAAGCTTTCTTT. The V call is TRBV6-5, the J call TRBJ1-1; TRBD1 might be the D (5 bases). This CDR3 comprises 13 residues. Per the germline V gene, CDR1 is MNHEY and CDR2 is SVGAGI. Trimming shortened V by 6 bases and J by 1 base, and 9 bases separated the two germline ends.

There are a few counts of this clone. J is TRBJ2-7 and V is TRBV7-6; 11 bases map to TRBD2. The CDR3 extends over 15 amino acids. Germline V gene data show CDR1 as SGHVS and CDR2 as FNYEAQ. V trimming: 4 bases; J trimming: 2 bases; junction bases outside the gene matches: 4. CDR3 DNA sequence: TGTGCCAGCAGCTCCCTAGCGGGAGGACCCTACGAGCAGTACTTC. This translates into CASSSLAGGPYEQYF.

J is TRBJ1-1 and V is TRBV6-2 or TRBV6-3; possible D gene TRBD1, 5 bases. Germline-derived CDR1 and CDR2 are MNHEY and SVGEGT. Deletions cut 6 bases from V and 5 bases from J, with 16 bases between. This CDR3 has 14 residues. The CDR3 region has the DNA TGTGCCAGCAGCCAAGGCAGGGTAGAAACTGAAGCTTTCTTT. It encodes CASSQGRVETEAFF.

The chain is built from TRBV2 and TRBJ1-1; 9 nucleotides line up with TRBD1. Per the germline V gene, CDR1 is SNHLY and CDR2 is FYNNEI. There are 14 residues in the CDR3. J lost 1 base, V lost 8 bases, and 5 bases had no gene match. In DNA, the CDR3 is TGTGCCAGCGGACAGGGGACGGAGAACACTGAAGCTTTCTTT. This sequence encodes CASGQGTENTEAFF.

V usage is TRBV3-1 (or the pseudogene TRBV3-2) and J usage is TRBJ1-3; D might be TRBD1 (5 bases). The V and J ends lost 7 bases and 4 bases respectively, with 17 bases between them. Germline CDR1 is LGHDT and CDR2 is YNNKEL (reference sequence). The CDR3 is 15 amino acids. The CDR3 spells CASTTTGGEGNTIYF. CDR3 DNA: TGTGCCAGCACCACAACGGGGGGAGAGGGAAACACCATATATTTT.

The CDR3 nucleotides are TGTGCCAGCAGTTTTGTCGGGACAGGTCCCAATGAGCAGTTCTTC. Its protein is CASSFVGTGPNEQFF. The V and J genes are TRBV27 and TRBJ2-1, with 8 bases fitting TRBD1. The germline CDR1 and CDR2 sequences are MNHEY and SMNVEV (reference sequence). This CDR3 comprises 15 residues. V trimming: 3 bases; J trimming: 6 bases; junction bases outside the gene matches: 7.